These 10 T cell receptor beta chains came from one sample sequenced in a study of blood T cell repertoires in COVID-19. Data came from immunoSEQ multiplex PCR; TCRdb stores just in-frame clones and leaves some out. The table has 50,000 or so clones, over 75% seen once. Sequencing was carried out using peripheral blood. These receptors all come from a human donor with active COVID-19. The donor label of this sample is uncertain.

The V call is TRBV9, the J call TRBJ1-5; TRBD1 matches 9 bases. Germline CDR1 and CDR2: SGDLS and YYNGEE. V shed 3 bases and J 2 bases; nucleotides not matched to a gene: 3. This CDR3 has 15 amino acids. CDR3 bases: TGTGCCAGCAGCGGGACAGGGGCACGCAATCAGCCCCAGCATTTT. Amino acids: CASSGTGARNQPQHF.

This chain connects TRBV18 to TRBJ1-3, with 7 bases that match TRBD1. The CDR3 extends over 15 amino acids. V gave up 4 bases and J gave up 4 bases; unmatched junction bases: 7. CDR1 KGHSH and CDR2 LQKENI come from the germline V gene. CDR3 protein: CASSQSTGAGNTIYF. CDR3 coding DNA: TGTGCCAGCTCACAATCAACAGGGGCGGGAAACACCATATATTTT.

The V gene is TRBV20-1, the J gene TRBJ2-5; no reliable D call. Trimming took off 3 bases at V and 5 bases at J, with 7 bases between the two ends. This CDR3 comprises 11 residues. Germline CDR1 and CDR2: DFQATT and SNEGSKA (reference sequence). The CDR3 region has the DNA TGCAGTGCTAGCCCCCCGGAGACCCAGTACTTC. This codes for CSASPPETQYF.

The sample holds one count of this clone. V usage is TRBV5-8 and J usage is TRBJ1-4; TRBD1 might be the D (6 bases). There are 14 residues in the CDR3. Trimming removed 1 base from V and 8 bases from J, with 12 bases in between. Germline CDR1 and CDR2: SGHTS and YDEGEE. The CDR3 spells CASSLTGTREKLFF. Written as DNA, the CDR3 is TGTGCCAGCAGCTTGACAGGGACGAGGGAAAAACTGTTTTTT.

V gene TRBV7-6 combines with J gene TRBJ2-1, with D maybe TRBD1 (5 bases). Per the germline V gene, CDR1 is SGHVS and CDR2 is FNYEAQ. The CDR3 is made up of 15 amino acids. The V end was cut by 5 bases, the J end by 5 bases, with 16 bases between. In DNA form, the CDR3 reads TGTGCCAGCAGCGCCCACGACAGTAGAAACAATGAGCAGTTCTTC. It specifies CASSAHDSRNNEQFF.

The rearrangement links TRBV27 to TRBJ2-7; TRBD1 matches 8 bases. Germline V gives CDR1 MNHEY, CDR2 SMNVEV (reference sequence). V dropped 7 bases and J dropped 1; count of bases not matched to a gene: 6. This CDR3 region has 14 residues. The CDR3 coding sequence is TGTGCCAGCACCCGGACAGGGACTTCCTACGAGCAGTACTTC. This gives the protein CASTRTGTSYEQYF.

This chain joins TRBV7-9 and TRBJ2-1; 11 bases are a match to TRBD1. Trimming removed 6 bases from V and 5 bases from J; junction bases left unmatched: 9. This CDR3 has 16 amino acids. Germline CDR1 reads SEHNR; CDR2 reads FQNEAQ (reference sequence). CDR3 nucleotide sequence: TGTGCCAGCAGTACCGGGACAGGGGGTTTAGACAATGAGCAGTTCTTC. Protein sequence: CASSTGTGGLDNEQFF.

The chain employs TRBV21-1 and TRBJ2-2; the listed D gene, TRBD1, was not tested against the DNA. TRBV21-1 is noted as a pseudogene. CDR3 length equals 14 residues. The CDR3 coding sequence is TGTGCCAGCATGATCCAGGGTAACACCGGGGAGCTGTTTTTT. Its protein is CASMIQGNTGELFF.

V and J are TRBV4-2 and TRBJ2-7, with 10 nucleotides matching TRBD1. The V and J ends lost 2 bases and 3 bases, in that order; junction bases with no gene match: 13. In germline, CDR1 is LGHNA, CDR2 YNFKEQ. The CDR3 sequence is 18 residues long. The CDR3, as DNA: TGTGCCAGCAGCCAACTCCCACCCGGGACAGGGGACGGCTACGAGCAGTACTTC. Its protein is CASSQLPPGTGDGYEQYF.

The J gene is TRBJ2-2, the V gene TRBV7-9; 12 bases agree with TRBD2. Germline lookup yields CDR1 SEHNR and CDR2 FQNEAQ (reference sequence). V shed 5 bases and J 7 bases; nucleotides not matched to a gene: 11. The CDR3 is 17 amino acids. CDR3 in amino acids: CASSQTSGGPVGGELFF. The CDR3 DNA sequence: TGTGCCAGCAGCCAAACTAGCGGGGGGCCGGTCGGCGGGGAGCTGTTTTTT.